What follows are 20 T cell receptor beta chains derived from one specimen sequenced in a study of cytomegalovirus exposure and HLA in healthy donors. Primers for the PCR totalled 60 Vbeta and 13 Jbeta. Only in-frame clones appear in the TCRdb table, and some are missing; sequencing was by immunoSEQ multiplex PCR. Here the sample spans roughly 150,000 clones, roughly 75% being singletons. The specimen was PBMCs. The receptor set was obtained from a young man in good health and CMV-seropositive.

The V gene is TRBV27, the J gene TRBJ2-1; 7 positions match TRBD2. This CDR3 contains 15 residues. Germline assignment: CDR1 MNHEY and CDR2 SMNVEV (reference sequence). Losses at the gene ends were 2 bases for V and 8 bases for J; bases not matched to a gene: 9. CDR3 in amino acids: CASSLGGGAYDEQFF. CDR3 DNA sequence: TGTGCCAGCAGTTTAGGCGGGGGAGCTTATGATGAGCAGTTCTTC.

This clone was observed a handful of times. The J gene is TRBJ2-5, the V gene TRBV27, with 11 positions matching TRBD1. The length of the CDR3 is 14 residues. Trimming at V came to 4 bases and at J to 7 bases, leaving 5 bases not matched to a gene. From germline, CDR1 is MNHEY and CDR2 SMNVEV (reference sequence). The CDR3 spells CASSSGQGVGTQYF. CDR3 sequence (DNA): TGTGCCAGCAGTTCGGGACAGGGGGTCGGGACCCAGTACTTC.

The CDR3 nucleotides read TGTGCCAGCAGCGACGGACAGGGGGCGTCAAAACTGTTTTTT. It translates to CASSDGQGASKLFF. This rearrangement joins TRBV7-8 to TRBJ1-4, with TRBD1 matching 11 bases. The germline V gene encodes CDR1 SGHVS and CDR2 FQNEAQ. J lost 10 bases, V lost 5 bases, and 6 bases had no gene match. This CDR3 has 14 amino acids.

CDR3 sequence: CSVRVRVMDTEAFF. For the CDR3, the DNA is TGCAGCGTTCGGGTCAGGGTCATGGACACTGAAGCTTTCTTT. The chain combines TRBV29-1 with TRBJ1-1; maybe TRBD1 (5 bases). The CDR3 has 14 amino acids. Trimming took off 5 bases at V and 3 bases at J, with 16 bases between the two ends. Germline CDR1 SQVTM, CDR2 ANQGSEA.

V gene TRBV5-1 combines with J gene TRBJ2-2; 7 positions agree with TRBD1. The trim removed 1 base at V and 1 base at J, leaving 4 bases unmatched. The CDR3 covers 16 residues. The germline V gene encodes CDR1 SGHRS and CDR2 YFSETQ. CDR3 protein: CASSLFRTGNTGELFF. CDR3 DNA: TGCGCCAGCAGCTTGTTCCGGACAGGGAACACCGGGGAGCTGTTTTTT.

The rearrangement links TRBV27 to TRBJ2-7; tentatively, D is TRBD2 (6 bases). With 7 bases removed from V and 2 bases from J, the gap between germline ends came to 15 bases. CDR1 is MNHEY and CDR2 is SMNVEV in the germline V gene (reference sequence). The CDR3 is made up of 14 amino acids. In nucleotides, the CDR3 is TGTGCCAGCATCGGCGGGACTGGAGCCTACGAGCAGTACTTC. This translates into CASIGGTGAYEQYF.

About this clone itself: This same CDR3 is encoded by further DNA sequences in the sample. CDR3 DNA: TGCGCCAGCAGCTTGGGGCAGCAAGAGACCCAGTACTTC. This sequence encodes CASSLGQQETQYF. The V and J genes are TRBV5-1 and TRBJ2-5; no clear D gene. There are 13 residues in the CDR3. Per germline, CDR1 SGHRS and CDR2 YFSETQ. V was pared by 0 bases and J by 2 bases, with 5 bases between. Combining the CDR3 with reference TRBV5-1 and TRBJ2-5 gives the whole variable domain KAGVTQTPRYLIKTRGQQVTLSCSPISGHRSVSWYQQTPGQGLQFLFEYFSETQRNKGNFPGRFSGRQFSNSRSEMNVSTLELGDSALYLCASSLGQQETQYFGPGTRLLVL.

The genes are TRBV6-5 and TRBJ1-5; no definite D call. This CDR3 is built from 14 residues. The V and J ends lost 6 bases and 0 bases respectively, with 9 bases between them. Germline V lookup: CDR1 MNHEY, CDR2 SVGAGI. CDR3 sequence reads: CASRRSNSNQPQHF. The CDR3, as DNA: TGTGCCAGCAGACGCAGTAATAGCAATCAGCCCCAGCATTTT.

V and J are TRBV4-1 and TRBJ1-2, with 7 bases identical to TRBD1. The CDR3 is 15 amino acids. From germline, CDR1 is MGHRA and CDR2 YSYEKL. V was pared by 4 bases and J by 4 bases, with 9 bases of the junction left unmatched. CDR3 residues: CASSPGTEIVYGYTF. In DNA form, the CDR3 reads TGCGCCAGCAGCCCGGGGACAGAAATTGTCTATGGCTACACCTTC.

The chain links TRBV30 to TRBJ1-4, with TRBD1 matching 7 bases. CDR1 GTSNPN and CDR2 SVGIG come from the germline V gene (reference sequence). The CDR3 runs 15 residues. V lost 5 bases to trimming and J lost 7 bases; unmatched junction nucleotides: 13. DNA for the CDR3: TGTGCCTGGCGACCTCAGGGGGAGTGGGTTGAAAAACTGTTTTTT. Translation: CAWRPQGEWVEKLFF.

The CDR3, as DNA: TGTGCCAGCAGTGAATACCAGCGGGAGACCCAGTACTTC. This gives the protein CASSEYQRETQYF. The genes are TRBV6-1 and TRBJ2-5; D possibly corresponds to TRBD2 (5 bases). The germline CDR1 and CDR2 sequences are MNHNS and SASEGT. CDR3 size: 13 residues. Trimming stripped 2 bases from V and 5 bases from J, with 9 bases between.

Turning to this clone: Mismatch with germline at one junction end may stem from a read error. Written as DNA, the CDR3 is TGTGCCAGCAGCTTATTAGGGGCGGGAGTTATGGATACGCAGTATTTT. Amino acids: CASSLLGAGVMDTQYF. The rearrangement links TRBV27 to TRBJ2-3, with 7 positions matching TRBD2. CDR1 and CDR2 from the germline V gene are MNHEY and SMNVEV (reference sequence). There are 16 residues in the CDR3.

The chain employs TRBV27 and TRBJ2-2; D is unclear. V was pared by 5 bases and J by 4 bases, with 8 bases between. Per the germline V gene, CDR1 is MNHEY and CDR2 is SMNVEV (reference sequence). CDR3 length: 13 amino acids. CDR3 region: CASSPPFTGELFF. For the CDR3, the DNA is TGTGCCAGCAGTCCCCCGTTCACCGGGGAGCTGTTTTTT.

The rearrangement uses TRBV28 and TRBJ1-4, with a weak D call TRBD1 (6 bases). This CDR3 has 15 residues. The V gene lost 2 bases and the J gene lost 7 bases, with 14 bases spanning the gap. The germline V gene encodes CDR1 MDHEN and CDR2 SYDVKM. CDR3 in amino acids: CASSLRGQGSEKLFF. CDR3 nucleotides: TGTGCCAGCAGTTTACGAGGGCAGGGGAGTGAAAAACTGTTTTTT.

This clone was recorded once. The chain is built from TRBV18 and TRBJ2-5, with unresolved D. Trimming shortened V by 2 bases and J by 2 bases, and 6 bases separated the two germline ends. The CDR3 totals 13 residues. The germline V gene has CDR1 KGHSH and CDR2 LQKENI. The CDR3 region is CASSPNSQETQYF. CDR3 nucleotide sequence: TGTGCCAGCTCACCAAACTCTCAAGAGACCCAGTACTTC.

V gene TRBV30 combines with J gene TRBJ2-1; 7 bases line up with TRBD2. After removal of 0 bases from V and 3 bases from J, the junction contained 2 bases not matched to a gene. Per the germline V gene, CDR1 is GTSNPN and CDR2 is SVGIG (reference sequence). The CDR3 is 14 amino acids. CDR3: CAWSVQRGYNEQFF. In DNA, the CDR3 is TGTGCCTGGAGTGTACAGCGGGGCTACAATGAGCAGTTCTTC.

This clone occurred a few times. CDR3 DNA: TGTGCCAGCAGTGAAAGATGGACAGGCCCCTACGAGCAGTACTTC. Translating it yields CASSERWTGPYEQYF. The chain couples TRBV6-1 to TRBJ2-7; the match to TRBD1 covers 7 bases. CDR1 and CDR2 (germline): MNHNS, SASEGT. CDR3 length: 15 amino acids. The ends lost 2 bases at V and 2 bases at J; junction bases unmatched: 6.

This clone was seen once. CDR3 sequence: CASSLVLTRTEAFF. As DNA, the CDR3 is TGTGCCAGCAGCTTAGTTCTCACTCGCACTGAAGCTTTCTTT. This chain links TRBV7-9 with TRBJ1-1; no clear D gene. Germline CDR1 SEHNR, CDR2 FQNEAQ (reference sequence). The CDR3 consists of 14 residues. V lost 1 base and J lost 4, with 10 bases in between.

V is TRBV7-3 and J is TRBJ2-1; D is uncertain. The germline CDR1 and CDR2 sequences are SGHTA and FQGTGA. CDR3 length: 11 residues. V lost 2 bases to trimming and J lost 10 bases, with 6 bases between them. CDR3 nucleotide sequence: TGTGCCAGCAGCTTAGGAGCCGAGCAGTTCTTC. This gives the protein CASSLGAEQFF.

V and J are TRBV7-6 and TRBJ2-7; D possibly corresponds to TRBD1 (6 bases). V was shortened by 0 bases and J by 4 bases, with 10 bases between the two germline ends. Germline V gene sequence: CDR1 SGHVS, CDR2 FNYEAQ. This CDR3 contains 14 residues. Here the CDR3 reads CASSLADRPYEQYF. The CDR3 nucleotides are TGTGCCAGCAGCTTAGCTGACAGGCCGTACGAGCAGTACTTC.